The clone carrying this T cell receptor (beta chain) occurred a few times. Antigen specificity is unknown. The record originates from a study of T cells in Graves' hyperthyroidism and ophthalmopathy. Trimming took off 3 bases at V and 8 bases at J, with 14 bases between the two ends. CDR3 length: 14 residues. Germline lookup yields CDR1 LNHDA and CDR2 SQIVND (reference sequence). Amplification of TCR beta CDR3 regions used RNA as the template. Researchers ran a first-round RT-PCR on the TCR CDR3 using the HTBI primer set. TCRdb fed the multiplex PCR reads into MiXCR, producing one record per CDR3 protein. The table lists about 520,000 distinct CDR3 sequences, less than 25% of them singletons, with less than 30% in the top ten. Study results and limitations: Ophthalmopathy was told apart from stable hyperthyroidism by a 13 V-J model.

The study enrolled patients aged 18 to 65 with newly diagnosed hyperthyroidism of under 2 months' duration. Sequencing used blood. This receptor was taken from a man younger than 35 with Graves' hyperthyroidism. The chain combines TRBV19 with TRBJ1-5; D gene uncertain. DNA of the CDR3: TGTGCCAGTAGTATTGGTACTATAACGGAGCCCCAGCATTTT. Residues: CASSIGTITEPQHF.